This T cell receptor beta chain was found in a study of shared T cell receptors in the human thymus. Sequenced by immunoSEQ multiplex PCR; TCRdb stores in-frame clones only, minus some. This table holds over 650,000 clones, about 89% found once. Trimming took 6 bases from V and 1 from J; bases not matched to a gene: 12. CDR1 and CDR2 (germline): SGHDN, FVKESK. The CDR3 has 16 residues. This sample was shared with a second study, whose subject was human thymus T cells.

Sequenced sample: thymocytes. This rearrangement joins TRBV14 to TRBJ2-7; 7 positions match TRBD2. This receptor was taken from a boy under three years old with a congenital heart defect. CDR3 DNA: TGTGCCAGCAGTGCCGAACCGGGTAGCGGGTCCTACGAGCAGTACTTC. This codes for CASSAEPGSGSYEQYF.